This TCR beta chain was profiled in a study of blood T cell repertoires in COVID-19. Study-wide context: The United States, Italy and Spain were the sources of the acute and convalescent COVID-19 samples. The cDNA or gDNA used as material had been derived from T cells, B-cell-depleted T cells, or PBMCs.

As handled by the study authors: How many nucleated cells were present was estimated from reference gene primer amplification. Some clones are missing from TCRdb's copy, which holds only in-frame ones; the method was immunoSEQ multiplex PCR. The D gene and trimming were derived from the DNA, and the V and J assignments and clone size from that table. The table lists around 300,000 clones, about 86% of them singletons. As to this clone: In the same sample, other DNA sequences code for this CDR3.

Between the trimmed V and J ends, which lost 4 bases and 3 bases, there was a span of 9 bases. This CDR3 region has 13 residues. CDR1 SGHDN and CDR2 FVKESK come from the germline V gene. What was sequenced was peripheral blood. The sequence derives from a man aged 25-45 years with active or convalescent COVID-19. This chain joins TRBV14 and TRBJ1-1, with D perhaps TRBD1 (5 bases). CDR3 nucleotides: TGTGCCAGCAGCCTAACAGGAGACACTGAAGCTTTCTTT. It yields the protein CASSLTGDTEAFF.